These 19 T cell receptor beta chains were sequenced from one sample in a study. MiXCR, run by TCRdb on the 5' RACE reads, gives a single entry per CDR3 protein. The sample carries about 32,000 distinct CDR3 sequences, around a quarter recorded once. The sequenced material came from memory CD4+ T cells sorted from blood. Indicated subset: memory CD4+ T cells, CD4+CD45RO+CD25-. The receptor set was obtained from a female donor with breast cancer.

This clonotype was counted ten times or more. For the CDR3, the DNA is TGTGCCAGCAGTCTAAGACAGGGATGGGCTGAAAAACTGTTTTTT. Its translation: CASSLRQGWAEKLFF. This chain joins TRBV12-3 or TRBV12-4 and TRBJ1-4, with TRBD1 matching 7 bases. Trimming took 5 bases from V and 7 from J; bases not matched to a gene: 10. The CDR3 loop spans 15 amino acids.

This clonotype was seen only a few times. One end of the junction varies from germline; a read error may be responsible. This chain uses TRBV7-9 with TRBJ1-1; D may be TRBD1 (5 bases). This CDR3 has 13 residues. Per the germline V gene, CDR1 is SEHNR and CDR2 is FQNEAQ (reference sequence). In DNA, the CDR3 is TGTGCCAGCAGCTTCTGGGGGAACACTGTAGCTTTCTTT. This translates into CASSFWGNTVAFF.

In this sample, this clonotype turned up a few times. J is TRBJ2-3 and V is TRBV20-1; no definite D call. Between the trimmed V and J ends, which lost 3 bases and 0 bases, there was a span of 7 bases. There are 13 residues in the CDR3. Germline values: CDR1 DFQATT, CDR2 SNEGSKA (reference sequence). The CDR3 is CSASVDSTDTQYF. Here the CDR3 DNA reads TGCAGTGCTAGTGTGGATAGCACAGATACGCAGTATTTT.

V is TRBV15 and J is TRBJ1-5, with D perhaps matching TRBD1 (5 bases). Germline assignment: CDR1 LNHNV and CDR2 YYDKDF (reference sequence). The CDR3 length is 16 residues. With 2 bases removed from V and 5 bases from J, the gap between germline ends came to 16 bases. The DNA of the CDR3 is TGTGCCACCAGCAGATCCCCCGGGACGGGAGATCAGCCCCAGCATTTT. Its translation: CATSRSPGTGDQPQHF.

This sequence joins TRBV6-6 and TRBJ1-6, with TRBD1 matching over 10 bases. With V trimmed by 4 bases and J by 8 bases, 5 bases remained unmatched. The germline CDR1 and CDR2 sequences are MNHNY and SVGAGI (reference sequence). The CDR3 contains 15 residues. CDR3 coding DNA: TGTGCCAGCAGTTTATGGACAGGGGGTGATTCACCCCTCCACTTT. Encoded protein: CASSLWTGGDSPLHF.

In the case of this clonotype: Germline is not matched at one junction end, which may reflect a read error. The chain recombines TRBV20-1 with TRBJ2-1, with D possibly being TRBD2 (6 bases). Germline loops: CDR1 DFQATT, CDR2 SNEGSKA (reference sequence). This CDR3 is built from 15 residues. The CDR3 sequence is CSARGTGTWPNEQSF. The CDR3 nucleotides are TGCAGTGCTAGAGGAACCGGGACTTGGCCCAATGAGCAGTCCTTC.

This clonotype appeared many times. The chain employs TRBV7-9 and TRBJ2-7; a weak D match, TRBD2 (5 bases). The V gene's germline CDR1 is SEHNR and CDR2 FQNEAQ (reference sequence). The CDR3 runs to 14 residues. Trimming stripped 4 bases from V and 7 bases from J, with 17 bases between. CDR3: CASSSAKRVWEQYF. The CDR3 region has the DNA TGTGCCAGCAGCTCAGCGAAGAGGGTGTGGGAGCAGTACTTC. Filled out from reference TRBV7-9 and TRBJ2-7, the complete variable domain reads DTGVSQNPRHKITKRGQNVTFRCDPISEHNRLYWYRQTLGQGPEFLTYFQNEAQLEKSRLLSDRFSAERPKGSFSTLEIQRTEQGDSAMYLCASSSAKRVWEQYFGPGTRLTVT.

This clonotype appeared once. With a much larger clone just one base away, this may be a read error. The chain employs TRBV28 and TRBJ2-7; D gene uncertain. From germline, CDR1 is MDHEN and CDR2 SYDVKM. CDR3 length: 12 amino acids. CDR3 amino acids: CASSFAAYERYF. The CDR3 DNA is TGTGCCAGCAGTTTTGCAGCCTACGAGCGGTACTTC.

This clonotype has just a few counts. V is TRBV27 and J is TRBJ2-7; D is unresolved. CDR3 size: 14 residues. Trimming shortened V by 5 bases and J by 0 bases, and 11 bases separated the two germline ends. Germline values: CDR1 MNHEY, CDR2 SMNVEV (reference sequence). CDR3 coding DNA: TGTGCCAGCAGTCCTAGGGCAGGCTCCTACGAGCAGTACTTC. Protein: CASSPRAGSYEQYF.

Remarks on this clonotype: At one end the junction does not follow the germline gene, possibly because of a read error. This chain joins TRBV7-9 and TRBJ2-7; D remains ambiguous. The CDR3 consists of 16 residues. Germline assignment: CDR1 SEHNR and CDR2 FQNEAQ (reference sequence). CDR3 residues: CAGGLGMGKKSYEQYF. Written as DNA, the CDR3 is TGCGCCGGCGGCTTAGGAATGGGGAAGAAGTCCTACGAGCAGTACTTC.

This clonotype rates as medium-sized. The V gene is TRBV6-5, the J gene TRBJ1-1; D ambiguous. In germline, CDR1 is MNHEY, CDR2 SVGAGI. V was shortened by 0 bases and J by 8 bases, with 7 bases between the two germline ends. CDR3 size: 12 residues. CDR3 DNA: TGTGCCAGCAGTTACTCAGGCCTAGAAGCTTTCTTT. It encodes CASSYSGLEAFF.

This clonotype was observed a few times. This sequence joins TRBV6-5 and TRBJ1-2; D might be TRBD1 (6 bases). V was shortened by 8 bases and J by 10 bases, with 20 bases between the two germline ends. There are 13 residues in the CDR3. Germline-derived CDR1 and CDR2 are MNHEY and SVGAGI. The CDR3 reads CASGKPGTYTYTF. The DNA of the CDR3 is TGTGCCAGCGGCAAACCCGGGACATATACCTACACCTTC.

This clonotype was counted only a few times. The rearrangement joins TRBV12-3 or TRBV12-4 to TRBJ1-5; tentative D call: TRBD1 (5 bases). V was pared by 7 bases and J by 0 bases, with 13 bases between. The CDR3 spans 15 residues. CDR3 sequence (DNA): TGTGCCAGCACCGCAGACAGATATAGCAATCAGCCCCAGCATTTT. Translating it yields CASTADRYSNQPQHF.

This clonotype was seen at least ten times. The rearrangement uses TRBV9 and TRBJ1-2; D possibly corresponds to TRBD1 (6 bases). Germline CDR1 SGDLS, CDR2 YYNGEE. V was pared by 5 bases and J by 5 bases, with 22 bases between. The CDR3 contains 16 residues. Here the CDR3 reads CASSSTGTPGRYGYTF. The CDR3 region has the DNA TGTGCCAGCAGTTCTACCGGGACACCAGGAAGATATGGCTACACCTTC.

This clonotype showed up just a few times. The J gene is TRBJ2-7, the V gene TRBV27; D possibly corresponds to TRBD1 (6 bases). Looked up from germline, CDR1 is MNHEY and CDR2 is SMNVEV (reference sequence). V was trimmed by 6 bases and J by 3 bases, leaving 15 bases between them. The CDR3 loop spans 14 amino acids. The CDR3 spells CASRPPGHIYEQYF. The CDR3 nucleotides read TGTGCCAGCAGACCACCGGGACATATCTACGAGCAGTACTTC.

This clonotype was recorded many times. The chain couples TRBV6-5 to TRBJ1-1; D unresolved. The CDR3 is 12 amino acids. The V and J ends lost 8 bases and 1 base respectively, with 8 bases between them. In germline, CDR1 is MNHEY, CDR2 SVGAGI. The CDR3 region has the DNA TGTGCCAGCCGTAAATCGAACACTGAAGCTTTCTTT. This encodes CASRKSNTEAFF.

J is TRBJ1-4 and V is TRBV7-9; tentatively, D is TRBD1 (5 bases). Looked up from germline, CDR1 is SEHNR and CDR2 is FQNEAQ (reference sequence). CDR3 size: 15 residues. V gave up 1 base and J gave up 8 bases, with 14 bases separating them. The CDR3 sequence is CASSLVTGLWEKLFF. CDR3 bases: TGTGCCAGCAGCTTAGTCACGGGGCTCTGGGAAAAACTGTTTTTT.

This chain links TRBV7-6 with TRBJ2-1; 8 bases align to TRBD2. V trimming: 0 bases; J trimming: 9 bases; junction bases outside the gene matches: 7. From germline, CDR1 is SGHVS and CDR2 FNYEAQ. CDR3 length equals 15 residues. The CDR3 coding sequence is TGTGCCAGCAGCTTAGCAGGGACTAGTATATTTGAGCAGTTCTTC. Encoded protein: CASSLAGTSIFEQFF.

This clonotype was seen a few times. The J gene is TRBJ1-4, the V gene TRBV6-1; unclear D gene. Germline V gives CDR1 MNHNS, CDR2 SASEGT. CDR3 size: 15 residues. V lost 7 bases to trimming and J lost 6 bases, with 18 bases between them. In DNA form, the CDR3 reads TGTGCCAGCACCTCCGGGTCCCGGTTGGATGAAAAACTGTTTTTT. Its protein product is CASTSGSRLDEKLFF.